The T cell receptor beta chain under discussion was sequenced for a study of technical replicates of blood from a few donors. Unmatched junction bases numbered 4, after V lost 6 bases and J lost 1 base. This CDR3 is built from 15 residues. Germline V gene sequence: CDR1 WSHSY, CDR2 SAAADI. Assay used: immunoSEQ multiplex PCR; TCRdb lists only in-frame clones, some missing. The sample includes fewer than 15,000 clones, 80% of them seen just once. The sample taken for sequencing was PBMCs. The chain joins TRBV10-2 to TRBJ2-3; TRBD2 agrees at 10 bases. The source of this sequence is a human donor in good health. Written as DNA, the CDR3 is TGCGCCAGCAGACTCACTAGCGGGGGCACAGATACGCAGTATTTT. As protein: CASRLTSGGTDTQYF.